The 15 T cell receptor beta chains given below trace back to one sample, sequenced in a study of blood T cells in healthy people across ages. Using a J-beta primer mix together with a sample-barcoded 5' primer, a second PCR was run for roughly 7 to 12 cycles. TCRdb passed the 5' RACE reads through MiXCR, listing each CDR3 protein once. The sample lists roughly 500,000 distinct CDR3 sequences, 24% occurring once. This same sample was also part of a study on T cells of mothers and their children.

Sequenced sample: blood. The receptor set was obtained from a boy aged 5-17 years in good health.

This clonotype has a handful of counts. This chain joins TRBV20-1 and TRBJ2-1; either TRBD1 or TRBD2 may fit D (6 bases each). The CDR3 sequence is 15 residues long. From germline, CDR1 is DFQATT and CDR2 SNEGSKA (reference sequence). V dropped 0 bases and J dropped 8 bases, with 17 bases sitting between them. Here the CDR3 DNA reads TGCAGTGCTAGAGATTCTTCGACTAGGGGGGATGAGCAGTTCTTC. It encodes CSARDSSTRGDEQFF.

In DNA, the CDR3 is TGTGCCAGCAGAGGGACTCGTAGCACAGATACGCAGTATTTT. Protein: CASRGTRSTDTQYF. V gene TRBV12-3 or TRBV12-4 combines with J gene TRBJ2-3, with a possible D match to TRBD2 (6 bases). The ends were cut back, 6 bases at V and 0 bases at J, with 10 bases in the middle. The CDR3 is made up of 14 amino acids.

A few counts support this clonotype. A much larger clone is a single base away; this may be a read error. The chain's CDR3 is CSARDNCEQYF. The DNA of the CDR3 is TGCAGTGCTAGAGACAACTGCGAGCAGTACTTC. V is TRBV20-1 and J is TRBJ2-7; D gene unclear. Germline V gene data show CDR1 as DFQATT and CDR2 as SNEGSKA (reference sequence). Between the trimmed V and J ends, which lost 0 bases and 6 bases, there was a span of 6 bases. The CDR3 extends over 11 amino acids.

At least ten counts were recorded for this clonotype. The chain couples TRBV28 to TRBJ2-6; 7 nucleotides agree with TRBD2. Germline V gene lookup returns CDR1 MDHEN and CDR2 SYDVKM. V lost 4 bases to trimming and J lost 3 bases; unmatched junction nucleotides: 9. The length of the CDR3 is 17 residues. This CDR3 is CASSSHVGGSGANVLTF. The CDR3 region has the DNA TGTGCCAGCAGTTCCCATGTCGGGGGGAGTGGGGCCAACGTCCTGACTTTC.

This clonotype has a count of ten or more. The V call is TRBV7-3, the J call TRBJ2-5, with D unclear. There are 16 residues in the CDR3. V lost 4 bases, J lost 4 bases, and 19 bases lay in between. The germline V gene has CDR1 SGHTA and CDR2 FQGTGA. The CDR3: CASSSSPALLGETQYF. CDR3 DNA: TGTGCCAGCAGCTCATCCCCGGCGCTTCTGGGAGAGACCCAGTACTTC.

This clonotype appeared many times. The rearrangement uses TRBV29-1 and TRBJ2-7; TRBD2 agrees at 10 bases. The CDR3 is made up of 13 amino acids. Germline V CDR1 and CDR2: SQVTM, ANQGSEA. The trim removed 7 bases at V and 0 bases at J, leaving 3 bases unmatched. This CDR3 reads CSATSGNSYEQYF. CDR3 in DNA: TGCAGCGCTACTAGCGGGAACTCCTACGAGCAGTACTTC.

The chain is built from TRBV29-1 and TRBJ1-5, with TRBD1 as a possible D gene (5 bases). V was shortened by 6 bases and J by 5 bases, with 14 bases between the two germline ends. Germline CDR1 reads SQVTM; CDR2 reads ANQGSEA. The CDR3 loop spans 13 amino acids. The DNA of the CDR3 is TGCAGCGTCTCCGGGACTTCAGATCAGCCCCAGCATTTT. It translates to CSVSGTSDQPQHF.

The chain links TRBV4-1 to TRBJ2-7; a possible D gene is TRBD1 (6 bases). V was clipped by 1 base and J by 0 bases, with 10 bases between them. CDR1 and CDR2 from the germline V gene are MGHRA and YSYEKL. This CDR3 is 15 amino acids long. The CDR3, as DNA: TGCGCCAGCAGCCAAGGACAGGATCGCTCCTACGAGCAGTACTTC. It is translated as CASSQGQDRSYEQYF.

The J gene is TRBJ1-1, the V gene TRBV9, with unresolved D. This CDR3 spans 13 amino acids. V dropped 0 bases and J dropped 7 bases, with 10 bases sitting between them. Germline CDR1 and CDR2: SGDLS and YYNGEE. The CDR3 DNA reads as TGTGCCAGCAGCGTAGTTAGCCGAGGTGAAGCTTTCTTT. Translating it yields CASSVVSRGEAFF.

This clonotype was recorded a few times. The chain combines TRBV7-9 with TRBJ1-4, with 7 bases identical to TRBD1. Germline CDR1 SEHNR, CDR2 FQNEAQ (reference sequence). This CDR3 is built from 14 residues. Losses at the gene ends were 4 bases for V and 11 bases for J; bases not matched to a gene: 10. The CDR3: CASSSSRGIGKLFF. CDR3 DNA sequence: TGTGCCAGCAGCTCTTCCAGGGGGATCGGGAAACTGTTTTTT.

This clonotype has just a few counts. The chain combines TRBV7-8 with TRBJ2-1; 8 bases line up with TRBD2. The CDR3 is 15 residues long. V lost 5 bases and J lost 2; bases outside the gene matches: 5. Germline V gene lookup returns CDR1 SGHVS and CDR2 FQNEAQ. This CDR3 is CASSQSGGTYNEQFF. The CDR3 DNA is TGTGCCAGCAGCCAAAGCGGGGGCACCTACAATGAGCAGTTCTTC.

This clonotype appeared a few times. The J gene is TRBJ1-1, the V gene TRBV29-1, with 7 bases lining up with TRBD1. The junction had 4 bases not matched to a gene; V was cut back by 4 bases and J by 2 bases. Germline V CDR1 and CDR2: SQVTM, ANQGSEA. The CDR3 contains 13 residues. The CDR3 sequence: CSVGDSINTEAFF. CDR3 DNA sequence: TGCAGCGTTGGGGACAGCATTAACACTGAAGCTTTCTTT.

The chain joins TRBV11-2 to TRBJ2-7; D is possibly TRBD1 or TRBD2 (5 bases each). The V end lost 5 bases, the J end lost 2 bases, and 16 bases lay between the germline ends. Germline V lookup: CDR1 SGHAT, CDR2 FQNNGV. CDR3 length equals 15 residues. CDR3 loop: CASSGITGTAYEQYF. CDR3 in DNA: TGTGCCAGCAGCGGCATCACCGGGACGGCCTACGAGCAGTACTTC. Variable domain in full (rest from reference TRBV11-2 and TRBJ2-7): EAGVAQSPRYKIIEKRQSVAFWCNPISGHATLYWYQQILGQGPKLLIQFQNNGVVDDSQLPKDRFSAERLKGVDSTLKIQPAKLEDSAVYLCASSGITGTAYEQYFGPGTRLTVT.

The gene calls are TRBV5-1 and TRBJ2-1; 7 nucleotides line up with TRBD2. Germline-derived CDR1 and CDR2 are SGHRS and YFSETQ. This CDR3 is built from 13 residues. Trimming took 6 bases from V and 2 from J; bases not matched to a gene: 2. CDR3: CASIGTTYNEQFF. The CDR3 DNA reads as TGCGCCAGCATTGGGACTACCTACAATGAGCAGTTCTTC.

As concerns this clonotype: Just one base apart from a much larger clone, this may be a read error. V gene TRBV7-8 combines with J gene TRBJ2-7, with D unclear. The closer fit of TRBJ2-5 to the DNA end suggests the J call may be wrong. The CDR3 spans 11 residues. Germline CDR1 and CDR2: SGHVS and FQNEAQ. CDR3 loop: CASSVMETQYF. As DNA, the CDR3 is TGTGCCAGCAGCGTCATGGAGACCCAGTACTTC.